This TCR beta chain emerged from a study of T-cell memory formation after mild COVID-19. TCRdb analysed the 5' RACE reads with MiXCR anew, one entry per CDR3 protein. The sample lists 550,000 to 600,000 distinct CDR3 sequences, 17% occurring once. The CDR3 has 14 residues. The V gene's germline CDR1 is SGHRS and CDR2 YFSETQ. V was pared by 3 bases and J by 0 bases, with 9 bases between. Sequenced: PBMCs or a T cell subset sorted from them (not recorded which). The receptor was isolated from an adult woman who had mild COVID-19 (a few samples of this study predate the infection). Cell type and time point are not known. J is TRBJ1-1 and V is TRBV5-1; D is possibly TRBD1 (5 bases). The CDR3 loop is CASSWGPMNTEAFF. Here the CDR3 DNA reads TGCGCCAGCAGCTGGGGACCAATGAACACTGAAGCTTTCTTT.